This TCR beta chain was observed in a study of OX40 agonist ivuxolimab in advanced cancers. Study at large: Patients got intravenous ivuxolimab at 0.01 to 10 mg/kg every 2 weeks.

Exclusion of a patient followed from autoimmune disease history or systemic immunosuppression. As concerns this clone: What it binds is unknown.

Data came from immunoSEQ multiplex PCR; TCRdb stores just in-frame clones and leaves some out. The sample has 70,000 to 85,000 clones; 90% to 95% are singletons. Study outcomes and limitations: The average count of expanded clones was higher among CD8+ T cells than among CD4+. What antigens the expanded peripheral T cells recognized was never established.

This material consisted of CD4+ or CD8+ T cells sorted from blood, taken in a trial of the OX40 agonist ivuxolimab. The source is an adult with an advanced solid tumor such as melanoma, head and neck, liver or kidney cancer.

The CDR3: CAISEYGRGSTDTQYF. The CDR3 DNA sequence: TGTGCCATCAGTGAGTATGGACGGGGAAGCACAGATACGCAGTATTTT. The gene calls are TRBV10-3 and TRBJ2-3; possibly TRBD2 for D (5 bases). This CDR3 region has 16 residues. The germline V gene encodes CDR1 ENHRY and CDR2 SYGVKD. The germline V and J ends were trimmed by 1 base and 0 bases, with 11 bases remaining between them.